This T cell receptor (beta chain) was captured by sequencing in a study of shared clonotypes between healthy human individuals. Per germline, CDR1 LGHNT and CDR2 FRNRAP. CDR3 length equals 14 residues. Trimming took off 0 bases at V and 7 bases at J, with 12 bases between the two ends. The table came from immunoSEQ multiplex PCR; TCRdb's copy has only in-frame clones and leaves some out. Here the sample spans some 1,900,000 clones, roughly 95% being singletons. CD8 cells regarded as naive lacked CD45RO, were positively chosen for CCR7, and omitted terminally differentiated effector memory CD45RA+ cells. This clone was observed a handful of times.

The sequence was collected from a man aged 18 to 29 in good health. Sequenced input: naive CD8+ T cells sorted from blood. The V call is TRBV12-5, the J call TRBJ1-1, with D uncertain. The CDR3 DNA reads as TGTGCTAGTGGTTTGGTAGGACCCCACCGTGAAGCTTTCTTT. Its protein is CASGLVGPHREAFF.